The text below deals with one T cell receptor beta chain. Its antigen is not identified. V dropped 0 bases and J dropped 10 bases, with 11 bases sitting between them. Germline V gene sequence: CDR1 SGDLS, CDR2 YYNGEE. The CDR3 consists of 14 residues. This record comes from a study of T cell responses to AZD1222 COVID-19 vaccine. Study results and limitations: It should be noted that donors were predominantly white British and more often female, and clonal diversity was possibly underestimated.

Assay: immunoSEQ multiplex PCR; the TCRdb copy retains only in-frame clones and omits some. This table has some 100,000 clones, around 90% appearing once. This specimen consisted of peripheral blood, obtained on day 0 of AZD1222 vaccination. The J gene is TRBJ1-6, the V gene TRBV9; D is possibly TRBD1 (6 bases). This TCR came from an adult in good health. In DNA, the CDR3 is TGTGCCAGCAGCGTAGAACAGGGAATATCACCCCTCCACTTT. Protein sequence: CASSVEQGISPLHF.